These T cell receptor beta chains were read from a single sample in a study of cytomegalovirus exposure and HLA in healthy donors. TCRdb's table, derived via immunoSEQ multiplex PCR, lists solely in-frame clones and lacks some. The table shows under 200,000 clones, with about 70% occurring only once. Sequencing was carried out using PBMCs. The receptor set was obtained from a woman between 18 and 29 years old in good health and CMV-seropositive. Each CDR3 is given with its conserved first and last residue. D genes are given only for firm matches. Clone size, where shown, is once, few, many, or a class for clones that have expanded.

j_call v_call d_call clone_size cdr3_length cdr3_nt cdr3_aa
TRBJ2-1 TRBV30 TRBD2 once 15 TGTGCCTGGAGTGTAGGGGCTACTAGCGGGGGGGCTTGGTTCTTC CAWSVGATSGGAWFF
TRBJ2-5 TRBV7-2 TRBD2 NA 16 TGTGCCAGCAGCTTAGGGGGGACTAGCGGGAGGAAGACCCAGTACTTC CASSLGGTSGRKTQYF
TRBJ2-5 TRBV7-9 TRBD1 NA 17 TGTGCCAGCAGCTCGAGAGCGTCGGGACAGTTCCAAGAGACCCAGTACTTC CASSSRASGQFQETQYF
TRBJ2-5 TRBV28 NA NA 15 TGTGCCAGCAGTTTATCTTGGACTCCACAAGAGACCCAGTACTTC CASSLSWTPQETQYF
TRBJ1-4 TRBV5-1 TRBD1 few 15 TGCGCCAGCAGCGCATCCGGGACAGGGATTGAAAAACTGTTTTTT CASSASGTGIEKLFF
TRBJ2-5 TRBV7-3 TRBD1 NA 15 TGTGCCAGCAGCTTAACCGGGACAGCACAAGAGACCCAGTACTTC CASSLTGTAQETQYF
TRBJ1-2 TRBV4-3 TRBD1 few 16 TGCGCCAGCAGCCAACCCTTCGACAGGGAAAGGAATGGCTACACCTTC CASSQPFDRERNGYTF
TRBJ2-1 TRBV27 NA NA 12 TGTGCCAGCAGTTTTATCGCCGGTGAGCAGTTCTTC CASSFIAGEQFF
TRBJ1-3 TRBV7-2 NA NA 15 TGTGCCAGCAACTTAGGACAGAGCTCTGGAAACACCATATATTTT CASNLGQSSGNTIYF
TRBJ2-7 TRBV7-6 TRBD2 NA 16 TGTGCCAGCAGCAGGGGACTAGCGGGTAATACCTACGAGCAGTACTTC CASSRGLAGNTYEQYF
TRBJ1-1 TRBV5-3 NA NA 13 TGTGCCAGAAGCTTCCAGGCGCAGGGATTCGGTTTCTTT CARSFQAQGFGFF
TRBJ2-7 TRBV28 TRBD1 NA 14 TGTGCCAGCAGTTTAGGTGACAGGGTCTACGAGCAGTACTTC CASSLGDRVYEQYF
TRBJ2-7 TRBV14 NA few 12 TGTGCCAGCAGCCGGGGGGCCTACGAGCAGTACTTC CASSRGAYEQYF
TRBJ2-2 TRBV28 TRBD1 NA 16 TGTGCCAGCAGTTTGATGACAGGGATCTACACCGGGGAGCTGTTTTTT CASSLMTGIYTGELFF
TRBJ1-1 TRBV6-6 NA NA 12 TGTGCCAGCAGTTATGCCGGAGATGAAGCTTTCTTT CASSYAGDEAFF
TRBJ2-5 TRBV2 NA NA 15 TGTGCCAGTAGGGAGCGGGCGGATCGGGGGGAGACCCAGTACTTC CASRERADRGETQYF
TRBJ2-7 TRBV28 TRBD1 few 16 TGTGCCAGCAGCCCAGATTACAGGGGAACATCCTACGAGCAGTACTTC CASSPDYRGTSYEQYF
TRBJ2-7 TRBV7-6 TRBD2 NA 16 TGTGCCAGCAGGGTGGGGTCGGTAGCGGGCTCCTACGAGCAGTACTTC CASRVGSVAGSYEQYF
TRBJ2-4 TRBV2 TRBD2 NA 13 TGTGCCAGCAGTTCCCAAGGACTAGATTCCGAGTACTTC CASSSQGLDSEYF
TRBJ1-5 TRBV6-5 NA NA 15 TGTGCCAGCAGTTACCAGGCAGATAGCAATCAGCCCCAGCATTTT CASSYQADSNQPQHF
TRBJ1-1 TRBV11-2 TRBD1 NA 13 TGTGCCAGCAGCTTAGATGGACAGGCAAAAGCTTTCTTT CASSLDGQAKAFF
TRBJ2-7 TRBV27 NA few 15 TGTGCCAGCAGAGACGTGGGGGCGTATACCTACGAGCAGTACTTC CASRDVGAYTYEQYF
TRBJ2-2 TRBV7-2 TRBD2 NA 16 TGTGCCAGCAGCTTATTTACCAGCGGGGGGCCCGGGGAGCTGTTTTTT CASSLFTSGGPGELFF
TRBJ1-1 TRBV6-1 NA few 14 TGTGCCAGCAATCCACAAATCCCGAACACTGAAGCTTTCTTT CASNPQIPNTEAFF
TRBJ2-6 TRBV7-3 NA NA 16 TGTGCCAGCAGCCAGGGGGGATCCTCTGGGGCCAACGTCCTGACTTTC CASSQGGSSGANVLTF
TRBJ1-2 TRBV28 TRBD1 few 14 TGTGCCAGCCTAAGGACAGGGGCAGGCTATGGCTACACCTTC CASLRTGAGYGYTF
TRBJ1-5 TRBV29-1 NA once 19 TGCAGCGTTGATGAGGCCCATGGCGACAGACTAGACACCAATCAGCCCCAGCATTTT CSVDEAHGDRLDTNQPQHF
TRBJ2-5 TRBV7-2 TRBD2 NA 15 TGTGCCAGCAGCTTACGGCTAGCGGGGGGGGAGACCCAGTACTTC CASSLRLAGGETQYF
TRBJ2-3 TRBV7-2 NA NA 10 TGTGCCAGCAGCTTTAATACGCAGTATTTT CASSFNTQYF
TRBJ1-2 TRBV29-1 NA NA 12 TGCAGCGCTGTAACAGGGAGCTATGGCTACACCTTC CSAVTGSYGYTF
TRBJ2-7 TRBV7-9 NA NA 15 TGTGCCAGCAGCTTAACGACTGCTGCCCCGTGGGAGCAGTACTTC CASSLTTAAPWEQYF
TRBJ2-3 TRBV7-2 NA NA 11 TGTGCCAGCAGCCCCGCGCCCACGCAGTATTTT CASSPAPTQYF
TRBJ2-7 TRBV28 NA NA 12 TGTGCCAGCACCAGGCAGGGTTACGAGCAGTACTTC CASTRQGYEQYF
TRBJ2-3 TRBV5-1 TRBD1 NA 16 TGCGCCAGCAGCTTGGGACAGGGGGTCGGCACAGATACGCAGTATTTT CASSLGQGVGTDTQYF
TRBJ2-7 TRBV11-2 TRBD2 NA 16 TGTGCCAGCAGCTTAGTTCCGGGACTAGCGGGAAACGAGCAGTACTTC CASSLVPGLAGNEQYF
TRBJ1-2 TRBV28 TRBD1 few 15 TGTGCCAGCAGCCCACCGGGACAGGGAACGTATGGCTACACCTTC CASSPPGQGTYGYTF
TRBJ2-2 TRBV9 TRBD2 NA 16 TGTGCCAGCAGCGTAGAACTAGCGGCGAACACCGGGGAGCTGTTTTTT CASSVELAANTGELFF
TRBJ2-7 TRBV5-1 NA NA 12 TGCGCCAGCAGCTTGCTCTCCTACGAGCAGTACTTC CASSLLSYEQYF
TRBJ2-5 TRBV7-9 NA NA 15 TGTGCCAGCAGCTTCGATCCACAGTTCCAAGAGACCCAGTACTTC CASSFDPQFQETQYF
TRBJ2-7 TRBV28 NA NA 14 TGTGCCAGCAGTCCCTCACACGACAATTACGAGCAGTACTTC CASSPSHDNYEQYF
TRBJ2-2 TRBV5-1 NA NA 16 TGCGCCAGCAGCTTGTGCGCGGGGGCGGGAGCCGGGGAGCTGTTTTTT CASSLCAGAGAGELFF
TRBJ2-7 TRBV30 NA few 14 TGTGCCTGGTCTCCGGGACACGGGTTCGACGAGCAGTACTTC CAWSPGHGFDEQYF
TRBJ2-6 TRBV13 NA NA 15 TGTGCCAGCAGCTCAAAAGTAGCTGGGGCCAACGTCCTGACTTTC CASSSKVAGANVLTF
TRBJ1-6 TRBV6-1 NA few 16 TGTGCCAGCAGTGATTTGGGGGGTATGCGGGATTCACCCCTCCACTTT CASSDLGGMRDSPLHF
TRBJ2-3 TRBV5-1 TRBD2 NA 15 TGCGCCAGCAGCTTACTAGCGGGGGGGACAGATACGCAGTATTTT CASSLLAGGTDTQYF
TRBJ2-7 TRBV6-5 TRBD1 NA 13 TGTGCCAGCAGGGGGACAGGAACCTACGAGCAGTACTTC CASRGTGTYEQYF
TRBJ1-5 TRBV19 NA NA 13 TGTGCCAGTAGTATTAACGGGGATCAGCCCCAGCATTTT CASSINGDQPQHF
TRBJ2-7 TRBV28 NA once 13 TGTGCCAGCAGTTCCCAGTCTCAGGGGGAGCAGTACTTC CASSSQSQGEQYF
TRBJ1-5 TRBV6-1 NA once 13 TGTGCCAGCAGTGAAGAGGTCAGGCAGCCCCAGCATTTT CASSEEVRQPQHF
TRBJ2-1 TRBV18 TRBD1 NA 17 TGTGCCAGCTCACCACCGGTGGACAGGGGAAACTATAATGAGCAGTTCTTC CASSPPVDRGNYNEQFF
TRBJ1-2 TRBV7-2 NA NA 12 TGTGCCAGCAGCTTAGTTGAGGTTGGCTACACCTTC CASSLVEVGYTF